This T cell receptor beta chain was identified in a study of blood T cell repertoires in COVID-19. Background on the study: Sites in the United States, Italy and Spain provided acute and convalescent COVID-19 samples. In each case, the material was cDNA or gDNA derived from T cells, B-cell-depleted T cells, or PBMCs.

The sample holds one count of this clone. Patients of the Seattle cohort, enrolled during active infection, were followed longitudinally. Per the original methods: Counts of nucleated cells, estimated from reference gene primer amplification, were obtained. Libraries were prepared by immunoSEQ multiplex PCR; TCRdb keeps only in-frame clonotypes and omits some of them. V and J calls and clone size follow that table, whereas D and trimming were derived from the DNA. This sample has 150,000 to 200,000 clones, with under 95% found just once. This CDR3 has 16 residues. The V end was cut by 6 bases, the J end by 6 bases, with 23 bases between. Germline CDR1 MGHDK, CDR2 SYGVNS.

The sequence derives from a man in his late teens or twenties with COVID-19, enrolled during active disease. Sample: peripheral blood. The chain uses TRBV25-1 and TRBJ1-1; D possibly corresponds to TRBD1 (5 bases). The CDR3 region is CASSQTVIPGVAEAFF. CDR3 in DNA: TGTGCCAGCAGCCAGACAGTAATTCCGGGTGTCGCTGAAGCTTTCTTT.